What follows is one T cell receptor beta chain and its context. The CDR3 contains 16 residues. CDR1 LNHDA and CDR2 SQIVND come from the germline V gene (reference sequence). The V and J ends lost 1 base and 7 bases respectively, with 17 bases between them. This sample stems from a study of blood T cell repertoires in COVID-19. The data were produced by immunoSEQ multiplex PCR, yet TCRdb's version contains in-frame clones alone and is incomplete. Of 75,000 to 100,000 clones listed, 87% were seen once; the top ten hold roughly 5.7%. Specimen: peripheral blood. The J gene is TRBJ2-1, the V gene TRBV19; maybe TRBD1 (6 bases). This TCR was recovered from a man aged 55 to 70 with acute or convalescent COVID-19. The CDR3 spells CASSIVYRESRNEQFF. CDR3 coding DNA: TGTGCCAGTAGTATAGTGTACAGGGAATCTCGTAATGAGCAGTTCTTC.